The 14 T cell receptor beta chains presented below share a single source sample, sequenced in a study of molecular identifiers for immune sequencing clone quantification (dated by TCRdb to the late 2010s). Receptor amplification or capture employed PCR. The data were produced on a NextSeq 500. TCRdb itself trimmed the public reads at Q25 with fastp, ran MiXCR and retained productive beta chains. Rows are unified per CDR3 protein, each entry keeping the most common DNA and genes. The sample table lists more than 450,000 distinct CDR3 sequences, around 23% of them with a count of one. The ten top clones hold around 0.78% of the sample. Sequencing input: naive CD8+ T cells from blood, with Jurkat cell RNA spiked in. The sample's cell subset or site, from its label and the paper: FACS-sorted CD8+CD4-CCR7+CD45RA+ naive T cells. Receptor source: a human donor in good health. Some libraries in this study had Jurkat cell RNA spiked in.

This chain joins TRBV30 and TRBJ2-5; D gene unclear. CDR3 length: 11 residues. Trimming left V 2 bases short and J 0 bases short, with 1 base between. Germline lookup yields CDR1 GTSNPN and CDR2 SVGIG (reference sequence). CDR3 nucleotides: TGTGCCTGGAGTAACCAAGAGACCCAGTACTTC. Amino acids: CAWSNQETQYF.

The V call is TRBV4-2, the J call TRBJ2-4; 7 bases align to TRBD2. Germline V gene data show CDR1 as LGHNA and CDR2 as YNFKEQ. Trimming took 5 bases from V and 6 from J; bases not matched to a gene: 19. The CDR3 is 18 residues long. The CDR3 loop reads CASSARLSGPPERNIQYF. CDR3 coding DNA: TGTGCCAGCAGCGCCCGACTTAGCGGGCCACCCGAGAGAAACATTCAGTACTTC.

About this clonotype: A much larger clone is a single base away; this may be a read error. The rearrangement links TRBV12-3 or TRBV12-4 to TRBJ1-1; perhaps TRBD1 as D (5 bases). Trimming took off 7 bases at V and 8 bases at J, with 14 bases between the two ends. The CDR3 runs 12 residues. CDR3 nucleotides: TGTGCCAGCAATTTTGACAGCTCCGAAGCTTTCTTT. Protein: CASNFDSSEAFF.

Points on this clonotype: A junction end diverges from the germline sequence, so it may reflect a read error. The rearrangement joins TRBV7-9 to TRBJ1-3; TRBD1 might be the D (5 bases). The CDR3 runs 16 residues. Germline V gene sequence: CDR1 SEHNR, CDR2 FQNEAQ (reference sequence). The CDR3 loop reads CASRMSGTASGSTIYF. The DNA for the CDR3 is TGTGCCAGCAGGATGAGTGGGACGGCATCTGGAAGCACCATATATTTT.

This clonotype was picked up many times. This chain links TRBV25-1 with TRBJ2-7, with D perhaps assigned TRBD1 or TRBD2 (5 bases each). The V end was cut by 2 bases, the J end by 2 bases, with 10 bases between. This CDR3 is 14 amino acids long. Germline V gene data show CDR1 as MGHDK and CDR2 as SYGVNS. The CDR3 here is CASSEMGPPYEQYF. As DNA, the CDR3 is TGTGCCAGCAGTGAAATGGGACCTCCCTACGAGCAGTACTTC.

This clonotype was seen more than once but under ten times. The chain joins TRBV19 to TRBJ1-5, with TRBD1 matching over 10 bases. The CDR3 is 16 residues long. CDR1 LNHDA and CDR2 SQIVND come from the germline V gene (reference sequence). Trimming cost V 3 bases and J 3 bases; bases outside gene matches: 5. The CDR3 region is CASSIMTGGFNQPQHF. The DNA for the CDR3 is TGTGCCAGTAGTATTATGACAGGGGGCTTCAATCAGCCCCAGCATTTT.

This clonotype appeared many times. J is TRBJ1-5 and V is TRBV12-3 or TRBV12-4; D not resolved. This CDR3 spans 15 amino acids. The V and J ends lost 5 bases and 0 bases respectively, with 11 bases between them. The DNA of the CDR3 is TGTGCCAGCAGTCCCCGCGGGTATAGCAATCAGCCCCAGCATTTT. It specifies CASSPRGYSNQPQHF.

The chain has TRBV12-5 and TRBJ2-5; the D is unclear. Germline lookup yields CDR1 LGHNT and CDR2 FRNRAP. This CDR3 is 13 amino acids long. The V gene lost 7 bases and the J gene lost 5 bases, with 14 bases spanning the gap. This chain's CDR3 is CASASRMEETQYF. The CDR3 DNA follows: TGTGCTAGTGCCAGCCGGATGGAGGAGACCCAGTACTTC.

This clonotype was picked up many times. CDR3 loop: CASSFGLAGEQYF. The CDR3 region has the DNA TGTGCCAGCAGCTTTGGGTTAGCGGGCGAGCAGTACTTC. V is TRBV5-5 and J is TRBJ2-7; 7 nucleotides agree with TRBD2. Germline V gene lookup returns CDR1 SGHKS and CDR2 YYEKEE (reference sequence). The CDR3 length is 13 residues. V lost 2 bases, J lost 6 bases, and 5 bases stayed unmatched.

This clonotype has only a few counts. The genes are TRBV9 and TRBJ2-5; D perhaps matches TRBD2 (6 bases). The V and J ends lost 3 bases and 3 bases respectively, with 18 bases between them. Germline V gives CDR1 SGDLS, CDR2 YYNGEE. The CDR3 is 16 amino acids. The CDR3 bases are TGTGCCAGCAGCGCGGGGGTCGGGGCGGTTGAAGAGACCCAGTACTTC. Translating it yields CASSAGVGAVEETQYF.

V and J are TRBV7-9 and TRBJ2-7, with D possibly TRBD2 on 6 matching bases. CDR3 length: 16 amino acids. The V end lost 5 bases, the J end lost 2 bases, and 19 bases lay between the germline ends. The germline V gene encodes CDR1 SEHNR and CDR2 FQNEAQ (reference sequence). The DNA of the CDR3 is TGTGCCAGCAGCGAAAGGGACTCCCTCTTCGCCTACGAGCAGTACTTC. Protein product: CASSERDSLFAYEQYF.

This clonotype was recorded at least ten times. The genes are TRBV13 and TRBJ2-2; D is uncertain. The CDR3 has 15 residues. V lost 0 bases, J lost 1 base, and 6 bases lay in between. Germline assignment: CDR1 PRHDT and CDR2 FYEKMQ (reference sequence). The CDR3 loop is CASSLGLQNTGELFF. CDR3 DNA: TGTGCCAGCAGCTTAGGCTTGCAGAACACCGGGGAGCTGTTTTTT.

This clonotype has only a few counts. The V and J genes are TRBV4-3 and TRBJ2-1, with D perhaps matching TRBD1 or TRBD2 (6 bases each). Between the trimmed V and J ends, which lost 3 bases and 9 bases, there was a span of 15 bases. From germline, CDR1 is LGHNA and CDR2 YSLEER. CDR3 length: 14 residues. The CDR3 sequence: CASSHTRGGLEQFF. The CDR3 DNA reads TGCGCCAGCAGCCATACAAGAGGGGGGCTTGAGCAGTTCTTC.

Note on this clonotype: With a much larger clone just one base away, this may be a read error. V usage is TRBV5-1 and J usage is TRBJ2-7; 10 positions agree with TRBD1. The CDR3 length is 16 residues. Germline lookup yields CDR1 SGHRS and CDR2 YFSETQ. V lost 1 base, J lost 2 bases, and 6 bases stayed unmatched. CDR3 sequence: CASSLSTGQGTYEQYF. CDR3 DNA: TGCGCCAGCAGCTTGTCTACGGGACAGGGGACCTACGAGCAGTACTTC. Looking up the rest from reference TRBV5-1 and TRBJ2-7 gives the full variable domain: KAGVTQTPRYLIKTRGQQVTLSCSPISGHRSVSWYQQTPGQGLQFLFEYFSETQRNKGNFPGRFSGRQFSNSRSEMNVSTLELGDSALYLCASSLSTGQGTYEQYFGPGTRLTVT.